A selection of T cell receptor delta chains follows, all from one sample in a study of delta chain sequences of gamma delta T cells. TCRdb processed the 5' RACE reads again with the CATT caller. Among some 2,500 delta-chain clones listed, 5% to 6.5% were seen once. The sample taken for sequencing was either unsorted cells or a sorted T cell fraction (not recorded which). These TCRs come from a human donor in good health. CDR3s include the opening cysteine and the closing phenylalanine or tryptophan. A D gene is named only where the DNA matches it firmly. Clone size, where shown, is once, few, many, or a class for clones that have expanded.

J gene: TRDJ1
CDR3 length: 22
V gene: TRDV3
D gene: TRDD3
clone size: .
CDR3 DNA: TGTGCCTTTAGGTTACCTACTGGGATCTGGGGGATACGCTGGAGTGGGGGCGATAAACTCATCTTT
CDR3 protein: CAFRLPTGIWGIRWSGGDKLIF

J gene: TRDJ1
CDR3 length: 17
V gene: TRDV2
D gene: TRDD3
clone size: medium-sized
CDR3 DNA: TGTGCCTGTGACAGCCTAACTGGGGGACGGTACACCGATAAACTCATCTTT
CDR3 protein: CACDSLTGGRYTDKLIF

J gene: TRDJ1
CDR3 length: 19
V gene: TRDV2
D gene: TRDD3
clone size: medium-sized
CDR3 DNA: TGTGCCTGTGACACTGCCGATAGGACTGGGGGACGGTGGACCGATAAACTCATCTTT
CDR3 protein: CACDTADRTGGRWTDKLIF

J gene: TRDJ1
CDR3 length: 18
V gene: TRDV2
D gene: TRDD3
clone size: many
CDR3 DNA: TGTGCCTGTGACCCACTGGGGGATACGCGTATTGGGACCGATAAACTCATCTTT
CDR3 protein: CACDPLGDTRIGTDKLIF

J gene: TRDJ1
CDR3 length: 15
V gene: TRDV2
D gene: TRDD3
clone size: many
CDR3 DNA: TGTGCCTGCGTTCCTCTGGGGGAGGACACCGATAAACTCATCTTT
CDR3 protein: CACVPLGEDTDKLIF

J gene: TRDJ1
CDR3 length: 17
V gene: TRDV1
D gene: .
clone size: few
CDR3 DNA: TGTGCTCTTCGGCTTCCTTCCTCGAGGGATACGACCGATAAACTCATCTTT
CDR3 protein: CALRLPSSRDTTDKLIF

J gene: TRDJ1
CDR3 length: 18
V gene: TRDV2
D gene: TRDD3
clone size: .
CDR3 DNA: TGTGCCTGTGACACCCTACTCGCTGGGGATAAGGAGGACGATAAACTCATCTTT
CDR3 protein: CACDTLLAGDKEDDKLIF

J gene: TRDJ2
CDR3 length: 20
V gene: TRDV1
D gene: TRDD3
clone size: large
CDR3 DNA: TGTGCTCTTGGGGAACTGTCGGGTACTGGGGGATACGCTTTGACAGCACAACTCTTCTTT
CDR3 protein: CALGELSGTGGYALTAQLFF

J gene: TRDJ3
CDR3 length: 21
V gene: TRDV2
D gene: TRDD3
clone size: many
CDR3 DNA: TGTGCCTGTGACCCAACTGGTACTGGGGATCAGGGGGACTGGGACACCCGACAGATGTTTTTC
CDR3 protein: CACDPTGTGDQGDWDTRQMFF

J gene: TRDJ1
CDR3 length: 19
V gene: TRDV1
D gene: .
clone size: .
CDR3 DNA: TGTGCTCTTGGGGAACTACCTATCCGACGGGCGCCGTACACCGATAAACTCATCTTT
CDR3 protein: CALGELPIRRAPYTDKLIF

J gene: TRDJ1
CDR3 length: 18
V gene: TRDV1
D gene: TRDD2
clone size: medium-sized
CDR3 DNA: TGTGCCTTCCTACGGGCCCAGTACTGGGCTCCACGTGCCCATGAACTCATCTTT
CDR3 protein: CAFLRAQYWAPRAHELIF

J gene: TRDJ1
CDR3 length: 25
V gene: TRDV1
D gene: TRDD3
clone size: many
CDR3 DNA: TGTGCTCTTGCCCCACCCAATTCCTACGATTGGGGGATACGTCTCCTCACCTCCTACACCGATAAACTCATCTTT
CDR3 protein: CALAPPNSYDWGIRLLTSYTDKLIF

J gene: TRDJ2
CDR3 length: 18
V gene: TRDV2
D gene: TRDD3
clone size: many
CDR3 DNA: TGTGCCTGTGACACGGTGAGCTGGGGGACCACTTTGACAGCACAACTCTTCTTT
CDR3 protein: CACDTVSWGTTLTAQLFF

J gene: TRDJ2
CDR3 length: 15
V gene: TRDV2
D gene: TRDD3
clone size: many
CDR3 DNA: TGTGCCTGTGACAGGCTGGGGGGTTTGACAGCACAACTCTTCTTT
CDR3 protein: CACDRLGGLTAQLFF

J gene: TRDJ1
CDR3 length: 22
V gene: TRDV1
D gene: TRDD3
clone size: few
CDR3 DNA: TGTGCTCTTGGGGGATGGATGACTGACCCTGGGGATACCAACGGGCACACCGATAAACTCATCTTT
CDR3 protein: CALGGWMTDPGDTNGHTDKLIF

J gene: TRDJ1
CDR3 length: 18
V gene: TRDV2
D gene: TRDD3
clone size: few
CDR3 DNA: TGTGCCTGTGATCGCCTGGGGGATAGGACGGGGAGCACCGATAAACTCATCTTT
CDR3 protein: CACDRLGDRTGSTDKLIF

J gene: TRDJ1
CDR3 length: 20
V gene: TRDV1
D gene: .
clone size: many
CDR3 DNA: TGTGCTCTTGGGGAACGGGTCCTAAGGCAGTACGGGCACTACACCGATAAACTCATCTTT
CDR3 protein: CALGERVLRQYGHYTDKLIF

J gene: TRDJ1
CDR3 length: 13
V gene: TRDV1
D gene: .
clone size: many
CDR3 DNA: TGTGCTCTTGGACCCTCCTCGTCCAATAAACTCATCTTT
CDR3 protein: CALGPSSSNKLIF

J gene: TRDJ1
CDR3 length: 17
V gene: TRDV3
D gene: .
clone size: few
CDR3 DNA: TGTGCCTTTCCCGAACTTCCTATACTGGGGGACACCGATAAACTCATCTTT
CDR3 protein: CAFPELPILGDTDKLIF

J gene: TRDJ1
CDR3 length: 16
V gene: TRDV2
D gene: TRDD3
clone size: medium-sized
CDR3 DNA: TGTGCCTGTGACACGGTCGGCGGGATACGGACCGATAAACTCATCTTT
CDR3 protein: CACDTVGGIRTDKLIF

J gene: TRDJ1
CDR3 length: 15
V gene: TRDV2
D gene: TRDD3
clone size: .
CDR3 DNA: TGTGCCTGTGACGGTATTGGATACGGGGCCGATAAACTCATCTTT
CDR3 protein: CACDGIGYGADKLIF

J gene: TRDJ1
CDR3 length: 15
V gene: TRDV2
D gene: TRDD3
clone size: .
CDR3 DNA: TGTGCCTGTGACAAACTGGGGGAACACACCGATAAACTCATCTTT
CDR3 protein: CACDKLGEHTDKLIF

J gene: TRDJ1
CDR3 length: 18
V gene: TRDV2
D gene: TRDD3
clone size: few
CDR3 DNA: TGTGCCTGTGACACGGTTGGGGGATATGCTTCGGGTACCGATAAACTCATCTTT
CDR3 protein: CACDTVGGYASGTDKLIF

J gene: TRDJ1
CDR3 length: 18
V gene: TRDV2
D gene: TRDD3
clone size: many
CDR3 DNA: TGTGCCTGTGACGCTCTCACTGGGGAGGGAGGAGACACCGATAAACTCATCTTT
CDR3 protein: CACDALTGEGGDTDKLIF

J gene: TRDJ1
CDR3 length: 24
V gene: TRDV1
D gene: TRDD3
clone size: few
CDR3 DNA: TGTGCTCTTGGGACTACTTCCTATTCATACTGGGGGATATGCATTACTCTCTTGGGCGATAAACTCATCTTT
CDR3 protein: CALGTTSYSYWGICITLLGDKLIF

J gene: TRDJ1
CDR3 length: 20
V gene: TRAV38-2/DV8
D gene: TRDD2
clone size: .
CDR3 DNA: TGTGCTTATAATGGTCTTCCTACGTTTGGGGGGCAGAAGTACACCGATAAACTCATCTTT
CDR3 protein: CAYNGLPTFGGQKYTDKLIF

J gene: TRDJ1
CDR3 length: 24
V gene: TRDV2
D gene: .
clone size: medium-sized
CDR3 DNA: TGTGCCTGTGACACTTCCTTTACACGACCCACTACTGGGACTGGCCTTCCGTACACCGATAAACTCATCTTT
CDR3 protein: CACDTSFTRPTTGTGLPYTDKLIF

J gene: TRDJ1
CDR3 length: 16
V gene: TRDV2
D gene: TRDD3
clone size: .
CDR3 DNA: TGTGCCTGTGATCCTCTTGGGGATAAGGAGGACGATAAACTCATCTTT
CDR3 protein: CACDPLGDKEDDKLIF

J gene: TRDJ1
CDR3 length: 23
V gene: TRDV1
D gene: TRDD2
clone size: .
CDR3 DNA: TGTGCTCTTGGGACTACTTCCTATTCATACTGGCGTACACTCTTGGGGAAAACCGATAAACTCATCTTT
CDR3 protein: CALGTTSYSYWRTLLGKTDKLIF

J gene: TRDJ1
CDR3 length: 19
V gene: TRDV2
D gene: TRDD3
clone size: medium-sized
CDR3 DNA: TGTGCCTGTGACACCGTGGGGTCCCTTGGGGGATCCGAGAACGATAAACTCATCTTT
CDR3 protein: CACDTVGSLGGSENDKLIF

J gene: TRDJ1
CDR3 length: 18
V gene: TRDV2
D gene: TRDD3
clone size: .
CDR3 DNA: TGTGCCTGTGATTCCTACGGACTGGGGGATACGCCAACCGATAAACTCATCTTT
CDR3 protein: CACDSYGLGDTPTDKLIF

J gene: TRDJ1
CDR3 length: 19
V gene: TRDV1
D gene: .
clone size: .
CDR3 DNA: TGTGCTCTTGGGGAACGACACAAATATCCCCGTACTCGCACCGATAAACTCATCTTT
CDR3 protein: CALGERHKYPRTRTDKLIF

J gene: TRDJ1
CDR3 length: 16
V gene: TRDV1
D gene: .
clone size: many
CDR3 DNA: TGTGCTCTTGGGGAACAAGGGGCGGCCCACACCGATAAACTCATCTTT
CDR3 protein: CALGEQGAAHTDKLIF

J gene: TRDJ1
CDR3 length: 17
V gene: TRDV1
D gene: .
clone size: .
CDR3 DNA: TGTGCTCTTGGGGAAATTACTTTTCCCACGATGACCGATAAACTCATCTTT
CDR3 protein: CALGEITFPTMTDKLIF

J gene: TRDJ1
CDR3 length: 23
V gene: TRDV1
D gene: TRDD3
clone size: medium-sized
CDR3 DNA: TGTGCTCTGACTGCCCCCTATTTCCTTCAGAGCGGGGGATACCGTTTTCTGACCGATAAACTCATCTTT
CDR3 protein: CALTAPYFLQSGGYRFLTDKLIF

J gene: TRDJ1
CDR3 length: 16
V gene: TRDV2
D gene: TRDD3
clone size: few
CDR3 DNA: TGTGCCTGTGACAATCTGGGGGATACGGAAGCCGATAAACTCATCTTT
CDR3 protein: CACDNLGDTEADKLIF

J gene: TRDJ1
CDR3 length: 16
V gene: TRDV2
D gene: TRDD3
clone size: many
CDR3 DNA: TGTGCCTGTGACACTCTGGGGGACCCGTACACCGATAAACTCATCTTT
CDR3 protein: CACDTLGDPYTDKLIF

J gene: TRDJ3
CDR3 length: 21
V gene: TRDV2
D gene: TRDD3
clone size: once
CDR3 DNA: TGTGCCTGTGACTCCCTGGTACTGGGGGATACGCGGTCCTGGGACACCCGACAGATGTTTTTC
CDR3 protein: CACDSLVLGDTRSWDTRQMFF

J gene: TRDJ1
CDR3 length: 15
V gene: TRDV2
D gene: TRDD3
clone size: large
CDR3 DNA: TGTGCCTGTGACCCACTGGGGGACAACACCGATAAACTCATCTTT
CDR3 protein: CACDPLGDNTDKLIF

J gene: TRDJ1
CDR3 length: 17
V gene: TRDV2
D gene: TRDD3
clone size: medium-sized
CDR3 DNA: TGTGCCTGTGACGAATTACTGGGGGCCACTAACACCGATAAACTCATCTTT
CDR3 protein: CACDELLGATNTDKLIF

J gene: TRDJ1
CDR3 length: 16
V gene: TRDV2
D gene: TRDD3
clone size: many
CDR3 DNA: TGTGCCTGTGTCGCCTTACTGGGGGATACGAGCGATAAACTCATCTTT
CDR3 protein: CACVALLGDTSDKLIF

J gene: TRDJ1
CDR3 length: 16
V gene: TRDV2
D gene: TRDD3
clone size: few
CDR3 DNA: TGTGCCTGTGACTTTCTGACTGGGGGATACACCGATAAACTCATCTTT
CDR3 protein: CACDFLTGGYTDKLIF

J gene: TRDJ1
CDR3 length: 20
V gene: TRDV2
D gene: TRDD3
clone size: few
CDR3 DNA: TGTGCCTGTGACACTCTCGGGGCGCCTCGTGGGGGATACGGAACCGATAAACTCATCTTT
CDR3 protein: CACDTLGAPRGGYGTDKLIF

J gene: TRDJ1
CDR3 length: 17
V gene: TRDV1
D gene: TRDD3
clone size: medium-sized
CDR3 DNA: TGTGCTCTCGGCCCTAATTACTGGGGGCCCAACGGGGATAAACTCATCTTT
CDR3 protein: CALGPNYWGPNGDKLIF

J gene: TRDJ1
CDR3 length: 21
V gene: TRDV2
D gene: TRDD3
clone size: medium-sized
CDR3 DNA: TGTGCCTGTGACGACGTTTCGGTTGGGATACGCCGAAAAGATGGGACCGATAAACTCATCTTT
CDR3 protein: CACDDVSVGIRRKDGTDKLIF

J gene: TRDJ2
CDR3 length: 24
V gene: TRDV1
D gene: TRDD3
clone size: many
CDR3 DNA: TGTGCTCTTGGGGAACAGGCCGGACCTACGATGCTGGTGGGGGATACGCTGGAAACAGCACAACTCTTCTTT
CDR3 protein: CALGEQAGPTMLVGDTLETAQLFF

J gene: TRDJ1
CDR3 length: 19
V gene: TRDV1
D gene: TRDD3
clone size: .
CDR3 DNA: TGTGCTCTTGGGGCCTCACAGGGCTTCACTGGGGGATACCTCGATAAACTCATCTTT
CDR3 protein: CALGASQGFTGGYLDKLIF

J gene: TRDJ1
CDR3 length: 16
V gene: TRDV1
D gene: TRDD3
clone size: medium-sized
CDR3 DNA: TGTGCTCTTGGGGAACTCTGGGGGCCTTCTCCGCGCAAACTCATCTTT
CDR3 protein: CALGELWGPSPRKLIF

J gene: TRDJ1
CDR3 length: 22
V gene: TRDV1
D gene: TRDD3
clone size: few
CDR3 DNA: TGTGCTCTTGGGGAACCCCCAATGTTCCTACTGGGGGATACGCCGTTAACCGATAAACTCATCTTT
CDR3 protein: CALGEPPMFLLGDTPLTDKLIF

J gene: TRDJ1
CDR3 length: 17
V gene: TRDV1
D gene: TRDD3
clone size: medium-sized
CDR3 DNA: TGTGCTCTTGGGGAACATTTTCTGGGGGATATCACCGATAAACTCATCTTT
CDR3 protein: CALGEHFLGDITDKLIF

J gene: TRDJ1
CDR3 length: 16
V gene: TRDV2
D gene: TRDD3
clone size: few
CDR3 DNA: TGTGCCTGTGACGCCGTTACTGGGGGATACTCCGATAAACTCATCTTT
CDR3 protein: CACDAVTGGYSDKLIF